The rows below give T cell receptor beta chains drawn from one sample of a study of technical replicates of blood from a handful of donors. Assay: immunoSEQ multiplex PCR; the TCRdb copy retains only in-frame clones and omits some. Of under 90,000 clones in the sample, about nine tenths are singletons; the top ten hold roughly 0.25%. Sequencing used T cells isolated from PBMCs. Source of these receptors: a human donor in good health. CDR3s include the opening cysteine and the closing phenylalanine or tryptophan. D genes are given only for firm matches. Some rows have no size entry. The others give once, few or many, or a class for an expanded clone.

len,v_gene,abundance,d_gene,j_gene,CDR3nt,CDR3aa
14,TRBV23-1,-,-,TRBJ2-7,TGCGCCAGCACCCCCCGGAGGGTGGGCTACGAGCAGTACTTC,CASTPRRVGYEQYF
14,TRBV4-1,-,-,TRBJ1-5,TGCGCCAGCAGCCAACTGCACGGGAATCAGCCCCAGCATTTT,CASSQLHGNQPQHF
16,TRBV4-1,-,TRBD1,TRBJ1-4,TGCGCCAGCAGCCAAGGACGACAGGGGACTAATGAAAAACTGTTTTTT,CASSQGRQGTNEKLFF
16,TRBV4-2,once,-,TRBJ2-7,TGTGCCAGCAGCCAAGAGAAGGGAGGACTCACTAGAGAGCAGTACTTC,CASSQEKGGLTREQYF
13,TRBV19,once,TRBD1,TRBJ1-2,TGTGCCAGTAGTTCGGGACAGGGGCCGGGCTACACCTTC,CASSSGQGPGYTF
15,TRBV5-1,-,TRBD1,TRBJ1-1,TGCGCCAGCAGCGGGGGGACAGGGGAGAACACTGAAGCTTTCTTT,CASSGGTGENTEAFF
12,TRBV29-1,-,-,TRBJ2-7,TGCAGCGTTGATGCAGGGTCCTACGAGCAGTACTTC,CSVDAGSYEQYF
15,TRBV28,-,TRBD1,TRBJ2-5,TGTGCCAGCAGCCCGAGGACAGGGAGTATTGAGACCCAGTACTTC,CASSPRTGSIETQYF
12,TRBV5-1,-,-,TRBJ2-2,TGCGCCAGCAGATTAGAACTCGGGGAGCTGTTTTTT,CASRLELGELFF
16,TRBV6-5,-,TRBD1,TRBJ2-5,TGTGCCAGCAGTTACGGGTCTGCGGGACAGGGGGGGACCCAGTACTTC,CASSYGSAGQGGTQYF
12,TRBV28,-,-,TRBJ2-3,TGTGCCAGCAGTTTATTAATGGATACGCAGTATTTT,CASSLLMDTQYF
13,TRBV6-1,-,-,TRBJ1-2,TGTGCCAGCGGAGACGCGTATAACTATGGCTACACCTTC,CASGDAYNYGYTF
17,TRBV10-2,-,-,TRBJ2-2,TGCGCCAGCAGTGAGTCCTTCGGGACTTTGAACACCGGGGAGCTGTTTTTT,CASSESFGTLNTGELFF
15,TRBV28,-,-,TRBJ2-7,TGTGCCAGCAGTTTAGCGGGTTCTGGGCCCTACGAGCAGTACTTC,CASSLAGSGPYEQYF
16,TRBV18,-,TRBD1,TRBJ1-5,TGTGCCAGCTCACTTGGGACAGGGGACCGCAATCAGCCCCAGCATTTT,CASSLGTGDRNQPQHF
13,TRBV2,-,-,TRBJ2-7,TGTGCCAGCCGGTGGACAGAGTACTACGAGCAGTACTTC,CASRWTEYYEQYF
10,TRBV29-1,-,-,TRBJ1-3,TGCAGCGCATCTGGAAACACCATATATTTT,CSASGNTIYF
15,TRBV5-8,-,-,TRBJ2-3,TGTGCCAGCAGAGAGCAGGGGGGTCCCACAGATACGCAGTATTTT,CASREQGGPTDTQYF
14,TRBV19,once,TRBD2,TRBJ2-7,TGTGCCAGTAGTATCGTAGCGGGGAAGTACGAGCAGTACTTC,CASSIVAGKYEQYF
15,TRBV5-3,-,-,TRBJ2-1,TGTGCCAGAAGCTTGGCAGGGTCCCCCTACAATGAGCAGTTCTTC,CARSLAGSPYNEQFF
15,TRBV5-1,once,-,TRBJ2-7,TGCGCCAGCAGCCGAATCGAAACAGGGACCTACGAGCAGTACTTC,CASSRIETGTYEQYF
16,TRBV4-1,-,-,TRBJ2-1,TGCGCCAGCAGCCAAGTCGTCCCCCAGTTCCACAATGAGCAGTTCTTC,CASSQVVPQFHNEQFF
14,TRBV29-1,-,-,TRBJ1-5,TGCAGCGTTCAGGTGGGTTCGAGCAATCAGCCCCAGCATTTT,CSVQVGSSNQPQHF